This T cell receptor (beta chain) was sequenced during a study of T cells in Graves' hyperthyroidism and ophthalmopathy. Disease duration was under 3 months in the ophthalmopathy patients, who also had a Clinical Activity Score of at least 3 and a NOSPECS grade of at least 4. The investigators amplified TCR beta CDR3 regions from RNA transcripts. The HTBI primer set served for first-round RT-PCR of the TCR CDR3. MiXCR, applied by TCRdb to the multiplex PCR reads, yields one record per CDR3 protein. The sample includes some 300,000 distinct CDR3 sequences, roughly a fifth of them seen just once. The CDR3 runs to 14 residues. The V and J ends lost 5 bases and 0 bases respectively, with 8 bases between them. Germline assignment: CDR1 SNHLY and CDR2 FYNNEI. Only a few counts were recorded for this clonotype. Its antigen is currently unknown. The study, taken as a whole, reports: Most clonotypes expanded in the thyroid (above 0.001) were also present in blood. By a 13 V-J model, ophthalmopathy was set apart from stable hyperthyroidism.

This rearrangement joins TRBV2 to TRBJ1-5; no clear D gene. Sequencing was done on a sample of blood. This clonotype originated in a man aged 50-59 years with Graves' ophthalmopathy. CDR3 coding DNA: TGTGCCAGCAGTCAGGACGGTAGCAATCAGCCCCAGCATTTT. It translates to CASSQDGSNQPQHF.